The 29 T cell receptor beta chains below were found in one sample sequenced in a study of early T cells in non-severe SARS-CoV-2 infection. One entry per CDR3 protein results from TCRdb running MiXCR on the 5' RACE reads. The sample lists some 71,000 distinct CDR3 sequences, roughly an eighth occurring once. Specimen: whole blood. Source of these receptors: an adult who was a healthcare worker with PCR-confirmed SARS-CoV-2 infection or an uninfected control (not recorded which).

Only a few counts were recorded for this clonotype. J is TRBJ2-3 and V is TRBV6-6; D perhaps matches TRBD1 (5 bases). CDR3 length equals 15 residues. With 2 bases removed from V and 4 bases from J, the gap between germline ends came to 13 bases. Germline-derived CDR1 and CDR2 are MNHNY and SVGAGI (reference sequence). The CDR3 loop is CASSYGAGYPDTQYF. In DNA, the CDR3 is TGTGCCAGCAGTTACGGAGCAGGGTACCCAGATACGCAGTATTTT.

This clonotype showed up just a few times. The rearrangement uses TRBV5-1 and TRBJ2-5; TRBD1 might be the D (5 bases). Germline V gene sequence: CDR1 SGHRS, CDR2 YFSETQ. Trimming took 4 bases from V and 2 from J, leaving 9 bases between them. This CDR3 spans 13 amino acids. CDR3 nucleotide sequence: TGCGCCAGCAGCAGGCAGGGACAAGAGACCCAGTACTTC. Translation: CASSRQGQETQYF.

The chain carries TRBV3-1 and TRBJ1-1, with a tentative D call TRBD1 (6 bases). Germline V lookup: CDR1 LGHDT, CDR2 YNNKEL (reference sequence). V gave up 4 bases and J gave up 5 bases, with 14 bases separating them. There are 14 residues in the CDR3. The CDR3 reads CASSPLRGGTEAFF. CDR3 in DNA: TGTGCCAGCAGCCCCCTAAGAGGGGGAACTGAAGCTTTCTTT.

J is TRBJ2-5 and V is TRBV7-2, with D possibly TRBD1 on 6 matching bases. Between the trimmed V and J ends, which lost 6 bases and 4 bases, there was a span of 18 bases. Germline V gene sequence: CDR1 SGHTA, CDR2 FQGNSA. The CDR3 covers 15 residues. The CDR3 reads CASREVGAYTETQYF. CDR3 bases: TGTGCCAGCAGGGAGGTGGGGGCCTATACAGAGACCCAGTACTTC.

DNA for the CDR3: TGTGCCTGGAGTCCCCCAGACAGGGTGGCCGGGGAGCTGTTTTTT. Its protein is CAWSPPDRVAGELFF. The chain combines TRBV30 with TRBJ2-2; TRBD1 agrees at 7 bases. Germline CDR1 reads GTSNPN; CDR2 reads SVGIG (reference sequence). The CDR3 contains 15 residues. After removal of 2 bases from V and 6 bases from J, the junction contained 9 bases not matched to a gene.

The genes are TRBV30 and TRBJ1-1, with a weak D call TRBD1 (5 bases). The germline V gene has CDR1 GTSNPN and CDR2 SVGIG (reference sequence). The CDR3 consists of 16 residues. The ends were cut back, 7 bases at V and 5 bases at J, with 26 bases in the middle. Here the CDR3 DNA reads TGTGCCTCTAGTGTCTGGGGGACGGGTAGTACGACTGAAGCTTTCTTT. It translates to CASSVWGTGSTTEAFF.

This clonotype was found a few times. The rearrangement joins TRBV7-2 to TRBJ1-4, with D unclear. Between the trimmed V and J ends, which lost 0 bases and 13 bases, there was a span of 6 bases. Looked up from germline, CDR1 is SGHTA and CDR2 is FQGNSA. The length of the CDR3 is 11 residues. DNA for the CDR3: TGTGCCAGCAGCTTAGCTGGTCGACTGTTTTTT. It specifies CASSLAGRLFF.

The chain employs TRBV7-6 and TRBJ2-7; D remains ambiguous. V was cut by 0 bases and J by 1 base, with 7 bases left in between. This CDR3 spans 14 amino acids. Germline loops: CDR1 SGHVS, CDR2 FNYEAQ. The chain's CDR3 is CASSLARNSYEQYF. Here the CDR3 DNA reads TGTGCCAGCAGCTTAGCCCGGAATTCCTACGAGCAGTACTTC.

The genes are TRBV11-3 and TRBJ2-2, with 11 bases lining up with TRBD2. V trimming: 3 bases; J trimming: 6 bases; junction bases outside the gene matches: 9. CDR3 length: 17 amino acids. Germline V gene lookup returns CDR1 SGHNT and CDR2 YENEEA. CDR3 residues: CASSLGPSGGSAGELFF. CDR3 coding DNA: TGTGCCAGCAGCTTGGGGCCTAGCGGGGGGTCGGCCGGGGAGCTGTTTTTT.

There are many counts of this clonotype. This chain uses TRBV19 with TRBJ2-1; 7 positions agree with TRBD2. With 5 bases clipped from V and 4 bases from J, the junction kept 8 bases outside the gene matches. Per the germline V gene, CDR1 is LNHDA and CDR2 is SQIVND (reference sequence). This CDR3 spans 15 amino acids. The CDR3, as DNA: TGTGCCAGTAGTCCGAGATGGGGGGGATACAATGAGCAGTTCTTC. Amino acids: CASSPRWGGYNEQFF.

This clonotype was detected a few times. The V and J genes are TRBV27 and TRBJ2-3; TRBD1 or TRBD2 may be the D gene (5 bases each). CDR3 length equals 15 residues. Per germline, CDR1 MNHEY and CDR2 SMNVEV (reference sequence). The V end lost 1 base, the J end lost 1 base, and 9 bases lay between the germline ends. The CDR3 loop is CASSLWGRGTDTQYF. The DNA of the CDR3 is TGTGCCAGCAGTTTATGGGGACGCGGCACAGATACGCAGTATTTT.

This clonotype was seen many times. This chain links TRBV29-1 with TRBJ2-2, with D unclear. Germline assignment: CDR1 SQVTM and CDR2 ANQGSEA. Trimming left V 7 bases short and J 3 bases short, with 6 bases between. The CDR3 has 11 residues. The CDR3 loop is CSAADTGELFF. The CDR3 coding sequence is TGCAGCGCAGCCGACACCGGGGAGCTGTTTTTT.

This clonotype was seen a handful of times. The CDR3 DNA follows: TGTGCCAGCAGCCTTTGGGCGGGGGACACCGGGGAGCTGTTTTTT. Its translation: CASSLWAGDTGELFF. This chain uses TRBV5-5 with TRBJ2-2; 7 nucleotides match TRBD2. Germline-derived CDR1 and CDR2 are SGHKS and YYEKEE (reference sequence). Unmatched junction bases numbered 6, after V lost 4 bases and J lost 3 bases. The CDR3 loop spans 15 amino acids.

A few counts support this clonotype. V is TRBV7-9 and J is TRBJ1-6; D is possibly TRBD1 (5 bases). The germline gives CDR1 SEHNR, CDR2 FQNEAQ (reference sequence). This CDR3 is 17 amino acids long. Trimming pared 7 bases from V and 0 bases from J, leaving 16 bases between. The CDR3 DNA reads as TGTGCCAGCAACACGGTAACAGGCCGCTCCTATAATTCACCCCTCCACTTT. It yields the protein CASNTVTGRSYNSPLHF.

This clonotype occurred a few times. The V call is TRBV5-1, the J call TRBJ1-2, with TRBD1 matching 9 bases. The V gene's germline CDR1 is SGHRS and CDR2 YFSETQ. The CDR3 runs 18 residues. After removal of 4 bases from V and 2 bases from J, the junction contained 15 bases not matched to a gene. The CDR3 DNA reads as TGCGCCAGCAGCCTTGGCCCGGACAGGGGAACCCAGAACTATGGCTACACCTTC. Residues: CASSLGPDRGTQNYGYTF.

In its sample, this clonotype was seen many times. The chain uses TRBV7-2 and TRBJ2-3; D call uncertain. V was shortened by 5 bases and J by 1 base, with 13 bases between the two germline ends. This CDR3 contains 15 residues. Germline CDR1 SGHTA, CDR2 FQGNSA. CDR3 loop: CASSPNPLGTDTQYF. The CDR3 nucleotides read TGTGCCAGCAGCCCGAACCCCCTTGGCACAGATACGCAGTATTTT.

On this clonotype: A read error may account for a junction end that differs from germline. The rearrangement joins TRBV20-1 to TRBJ2-3, with 14 bases matching TRBD2. Germline-derived CDR1 and CDR2 are DFQATT and SNEGSKA (reference sequence). The CDR3 loop spans 16 amino acids. CDR3 nucleotide sequence: TGCAGTGCTACCTCGACTAGCGGGGGGGCACCAGATACACAGTATTTT. The encoded protein is CSATSTSGGAPDTQYF.

J is TRBJ2-7 and V is TRBV9; TRBD2 is a possible D gene (6 bases). The CDR3 sequence is 16 residues long. Germline V lookup: CDR1 SGDLS, CDR2 YYNGEE. V was shortened by 0 bases and J by 2 bases, with 15 bases between the two germline ends. The CDR3 coding sequence is TGTGCCAGCAGCGTAGGAGCTGGATCGGGGGCCTACGAGCAGTACTTC. Amino acids: CASSVGAGSGAYEQYF.

The chain carries TRBV29-1 and TRBJ2-3, with a weak D call TRBD2 (6 bases). V was shortened by 5 bases and J by 6 bases, with 9 bases between the two germline ends. This CDR3 contains 11 residues. CDR1 SQVTM and CDR2 ANQGSEA come from the germline V gene. The CDR3 region has the DNA TGCAGCGTTACGGAGGGTGATACGCAGTATTTT. Its translation: CSVTEGDTQYF.

The chain joins TRBV7-7 to TRBJ2-5; tentative D call: TRBD2 (5 bases). CDR1 is SSHAT, CDR2 FNYEAQ, per germline (reference sequence). CDR3 length: 13 residues. V was clipped by 0 bases and J by 9 bases, with 11 bases between them. CDR3 DNA: TGTGCCAGCAGCTTAGCGCTCCCGGAGGCCCAGTACTTC. Translating gives CASSLALPEAQYF.

This clonotype has only a few counts. The J gene is TRBJ2-5, the V gene TRBV7-6, with 10 bases matching TRBD2. Germline V CDR1 and CDR2: SGHVS, FNYEAQ. V shed 4 bases and J 4 bases; nucleotides not matched to a gene: 12. The CDR3 runs 17 residues. Here the CDR3 reads CASSSRPSSGGAETQYF. CDR3 in DNA: TGTGCCAGCAGCTCTCGCCCTTCGAGCGGGGGGGCAGAGACCCAGTACTTC.

The chain recombines TRBV10-3 with TRBJ1-3; TRBD1 is a possible D gene (5 bases). Trimming pared 3 bases from V and 0 bases from J, leaving 12 bases between. Germline loops: CDR1 ENHRY, CDR2 SYGVKD. This CDR3 is built from 16 residues. As DNA, the CDR3 is TGTGCCATCAGTGATCCTGCAGGGCGCTCTGGAAACACCATATATTTT. Translated, it gives CAISDPAGRSGNTIYF.

Ten or more counts support this clonotype. The rearrangement joins TRBV7-2 to TRBJ1-6; D perhaps matches TRBD1 (6 bases). V dropped 1 base and J dropped 11 bases, with 12 bases sitting between them. The CDR3 loop spans 14 amino acids. The germline CDR1 and CDR2 sequences are SGHTA and FQGNSA. CDR3 in DNA: TGTGCCAGCAGCTTAGGGACAGTGAATACACCCCTCCACTTT. It translates to CASSLGTVNTPLHF.

The rearrangement uses TRBV1 and TRBJ1-1; no DNA check was done on the table's D call, TRBD1. TRBV1 is marked as a pseudogene. CDR3 length: 18 amino acids. CDR3 nucleotides: TGCACCAGCAGCCAAGAAGGGCAGGGCAAACGATTGAACACTGAAGCTTTCTTT. Translating gives CTSSQEGQGKRLNTEAFF.

The chain couples TRBV6-2 or TRBV6-3 to TRBJ2-6, with D possibly being TRBD1 (6 bases). CDR3 length equals 20 residues. In germline, CDR1 is MNHEY, CDR2 SVGEGT. Trimming took 4 bases from V and 2 from J, leaving 24 bases between them. CDR3 loop: CASSSKTPDRFLAGANVLTF. The CDR3 DNA follows: TGTGCCAGCAGTTCAAAAACTCCCGACAGGTTCTTGGCTGGGGCCAACGTCCTGACTTTC.

The sample holds a few counts of this clonotype. The rearrangement joins TRBV20-1 to TRBJ2-7; no reliable D call. The CDR3 loop spans 14 amino acids. With 1 base removed from V and 3 bases from J, the gap between germline ends came to 13 bases. From germline, CDR1 is DFQATT and CDR2 SNEGSKA (reference sequence). This CDR3 is CSARGGSTLYEQYF. CDR3 coding DNA: TGCAGTGCTAGAGGAGGTTCTACCCTCTACGAGCAGTACTTC.

The V and J genes are TRBV28 and TRBJ2-7; D gene unclear. The germline CDR1 and CDR2 sequences are MDHEN and SYDVKM. V shed 8 bases and J shed 1 base, with 3 bases lying between them. The CDR3 extends over 10 amino acids. DNA of the CDR3: TGTGCCAGCGGGTCCTACGAGCAGTACTTC. It specifies CASGSYEQYF.

This clonotype was seen ten or more times. The genes are TRBV20-1 and TRBJ2-2; unclear D gene. The CDR3 has 12 residues. Germline assignment: CDR1 DFQATT and CDR2 SNEGSKA (reference sequence). Deletions cut 6 bases from V and 7 bases from J, with 12 bases between. Here the CDR3 reads CSAQEVVGELFF. In nucleotides, the CDR3 is TGCAGTGCACAAGAGGTGGTCGGGGAGCTGTTTTTT.

The J gene is TRBJ1-5, the V gene TRBV20-1; D may be TRBD1 (5 bases). V dropped 0 bases and J dropped 6 bases, with 12 bases sitting between them. This CDR3 is built from 14 residues. CDR1 DFQATT and CDR2 SNEGSKA come from the germline V gene (reference sequence). The CDR3 spells CSARDAGDGQPQHF. The CDR3 coding sequence is TGCAGTGCTAGAGATGCGGGGGATGGTCAGCCCCAGCATTTT.